This is a list of T cell receptor beta chains from one sample in a study of T cell repertoires in cytomegalovirus infection. TCRdb processed the reads anew with MiXCR; each CDR3 protein has one entry. The data hold about 570,000 distinct CDR3 sequences, with 40% observed a single time. The antigens these receptors bind are not known. Sequenced here: cultured PBMCs, sampled from culture after CMV antigen stimulation. These receptors came from a human donor in good health (CMV status not recorded). Some clones in this sample may be carry-over from other donors' samples. Both conserved end residues are part of each CDR3. The order of the fields is J gene, V gene, CDR3 protein.

TRBJ1-4 | TRBV12-3/TRBV12-4 | CASRPRGRTNEKLFF
TRBJ1-2 | TRBV7-2 | CASGPPGGYGYTF
TRBJ1-1 | TRBV7-2 | CASSPNSLQSNTEAFF
TRBJ1-5 | TRBV6-1 | CASSEVVHRGNQPQHF
TRBJ1-1 | TRBV2 | CASTDRGAGTEAFF
TRBJ2-7 | TRBV6-1 | CASSAGYSYEQYF
TRBJ2-3 | TRBV7-9 | CARDRPSTDTQYF
TRBJ2-2 | TRBV7-2 | CASSPRQGDTGELFF
TRBJ2-5 | TRBV27 | CASSFYGKETQYF
TRBJ2-7 | TRBV6-2/TRBV6-3 | CASSLGGPPTEEQYF
TRBJ2-1 | TRBV12-5 | CASGLVLSGRDFSYNEQFF
TRBJ2-7 | TRBV12-3/TRBV12-4 | CASSPRPSSYEQYF
TRBJ1-1 | TRBV14 | CASSQGGWTEAFF
TRBJ1-1 | TRBV6-8 | CACSLYWTAEMNTEAFF
TRBJ2-5 | TRBV7-2 | CASSLRAGGAETQYF
TRBJ1-6 | TRBV12-3/TRBV12-4 | CASTLTGIMNSPLHF
TRBJ2-1 | TRBV12-3/TRBV12-4 | CASSLSRGVSSYNEQFF
TRBJ1-1 | TRBV9 | CASSVFSWSHTGNTEAFF
TRBJ1-5 | TRBV19 | CASVKRGLALGDFQPQHF
TRBJ2-3 | TRBV10-3 | CAISDSGGINTQYF
TRBJ2-3 | TRBV6-1 | CASSPSRLPRPRDTQYF
TRBJ1-4 | TRBV4-2 | CASSQVTGGNEKLFF
TRBJ1-4 | TRBV7-2 | CASSFGTAEKLFF
TRBJ1-6 | TRBV20-1 | CSARLGQSRWGPLHF
TRBJ2-2 | TRBV20-1 | CSAGTGLLTGELFF
TRBJ2-3 | TRBV20-1 | CSANLLAGDTDTQYF
TRBJ1-1 | TRBV12-3/TRBV12-4 | CASSLALGLRAFF
TRBJ2-1 | TRBV7-2 | CASSLKVTSGYNEQFF
TRBJ1-2 | TRBV4-1 | CASSQARGFSDYGYTF
TRBJ2-7 | TRBV4-1 | CASSQYSGFNSYEQYF
TRBJ2-4 | TRBV9 | CASSQGDFSNIQYF
TRBJ1-3 | TRBV12-3/TRBV12-4 | CASSSSGGNTIYF
TRBJ2-1 | TRBV6-6 | CASSYPGTVNEQFF
TRBJ1-5 | TRBV12-3/TRBV12-4 | CASSSAGQGNQPQHF
TRBJ1-2 | TRBV7-4 | CASRPGTHSNGYTF
TRBJ2-3 | TRBV6-2/TRBV6-3 | CASRVSGRWTDTQYF
TRBJ2-3 | TRBV7-2 | CASSLNPGQGSDTQYF
TRBJ2-3 | TRBV20-1 | CSASTLVGTDTQYF
TRBJ2-1 | TRBV3-1 | CASSQGSTGGKQFF
TRBJ2-1 | TRBV6-2/TRBV6-3 | CASSYPGLAGYNEQFF
TRBJ1-3 | TRBV7-8 | CASSPTIFSGNTIYF
TRBJ2-6 | TRBV19 | CASSLSDSGANVLTF
TRBJ1-4 | TRBV7-7 | CASSLRGSTNEKLFF
TRBJ1-1 | TRBV14 | CASSQNQYMNTEAFF
TRBJ2-7 | TRBV11-2 | CASSLADRTSGDLTYEQYF
TRBJ1-5 | TRBV6-1 | CASSDAGGNQPQHF
TRBJ2-7 | TRBV7-2 | CASSLSSSNSAYEQYF
TRBJ2-7 | TRBV25-1 | CASSEYGGGSGNEQYF
TRBJ1-5 | TRBV7-9 | CASSPQGQPQHF
TRBJ2-7 | TRBV7-2 | CASSPTGELYEQYF
TRBJ2-7 | TRBV7-2 | CASSLVSARGHYEQYF
TRBJ2-1 | TRBV7-2 | CASSFNDEQFF
TRBJ1-2 | TRBV7-2 | CASSLPGYGYTF